This T cell receptor beta chain was sequenced during a study of CD8+CD57+ T cells in acquired aplastic anemia. Study details: When averaged, DNA from sorted CD4+ and CD8+ cells came to 2.5 to 3.5 ug. CD4+ cells from healthy donors averaged about 10 million reads. The study, taken as a whole, reports: Simpson's diversity of CD8+ cells was not significantly different in patients compared with controls. The number of CD8+ CDR3 sequences shared by patients and controls was roughly 30.

To note about this clonotype: Its antigen remains unidentified. A clone one base away is much larger, so this may be a read error.

Genomic DNA was employed as the template in profiling TCR beta VDJ and CDR3. TCRdb re-called the reads through MiXCR, storing one row per CDR3 protein. The table has about 400,000 distinct CDR3 sequences, around 72% seen once. The sample consisted of sorted CD4+, CD8+, or CD8+CD57+ T cells (not recorded which) from PBMCs. This TCR derives from a human donor in good health, serving as a control.

In nucleotides, the CDR3 is TGTGCCAGCAGCCCCGGCAGCTCAAATGAAAAACTGTTTTTT. This sequence encodes CASSPGSSNEKLFF. This chain connects TRBV7-2 to TRBJ1-4; D not resolved. The V end lost 5 bases, the J end lost 5 bases, and 12 bases lay between the germline ends. The germline CDR1 and CDR2 sequences are SGHTA and FQGNSA. The length of the CDR3 is 14 residues.